Shown below are 32 T cell receptor beta chains from a single sample sequenced in a study of control samples from healthy donors and cancer patients (dated by TCRdb to between 2020 and 2021). The method was the immunoSEQ multiplex PCR assay. TCRdb re-hosts the immuneACCESS table, in-frame sequences only. Its copies lack some clones; in the studies checked, an unresolved V gene accounts for under half of them, and the cause for the rest is not known. This sample gives 90,000 to 110,000 clones in total; 90% of them show up just once. The ten largest account for roughly 4% of the sample. The source material was blood. These receptor sequences come from a human donor in good health. The donor label of this sample is uncertain.

The chain joins TRBV14 to TRBJ1-1; D is uncertain. In germline, CDR1 is SGHDN, CDR2 FVKESK. CDR3 size: 15 residues. V gave up 0 bases and J gave up 0 bases, with 8 bases separating them. The CDR3 coding sequence is TGTGCCAGCAGCCAAGACATCGGATTGAACACTGAAGCTTTCTTT. It is translated as CASSQDIGLNTEAFF.

V gene TRBV19 combines with J gene TRBJ2-2; D ambiguous. The CDR3 is 14 residues long. CDR1 and CDR2 from the germline V gene are LNHDA and SQIVND (reference sequence). Trimming pared 3 bases from V and 11 bases from J, leaving 16 bases between. The CDR3 DNA reads TGTGCCAGTAGTATCCCCCCTGGTGGGCCCGAGCTGTTTTTT. Translation: CASSIPPGGPELFF.

The J gene is TRBJ2-7, the V gene TRBV10-3; 7 bases agree with TRBD2. This CDR3 region has 14 residues. The V segment lost 10 bases and the J segment 1 base; nucleotides outside the gene matches: 10. CDR1 and CDR2 (germline): ENHRY, SYGVKD. The CDR3 coding sequence is TGTGCCACCGTTCTTGGGGGGGGATCCTACGAGCAGTACTTC. Its protein product is CATVLGGGSYEQYF.

The gene calls are TRBV5-5 and TRBJ2-7; 10 bases map to TRBD2. V lost 0 bases to trimming and J lost 0 bases; unmatched junction nucleotides: 6. Germline V gene data show CDR1 as SGHKS and CDR2 as YYEKEE (reference sequence). This CDR3 spans 17 amino acids. The CDR3 DNA sequence: TGTGCCAGCAGCTTGGGGCTAGCGGGGGCCCTCTCCTACGAGCAGTACTTC. Protein product: CASSLGLAGALSYEQYF.

This clone was recorded only once. This sequence joins TRBV12-5 and TRBJ2-1; a possible D gene is TRBD2 (6 bases). Germline V lookup: CDR1 LGHNT, CDR2 FRNRAP. V was trimmed by 5 bases and J by 3 bases, leaving 14 bases between them. The CDR3 has 15 residues. CDR3 amino acids: CASGPGGAFYNEQFF. CDR3 coding DNA: TGTGCTAGTGGTCCGGGCGGGGCATTCTACAATGAGCAGTTCTTC.

The rearrangement links TRBV28 to TRBJ2-1, with D uncertain. The CDR3 runs 10 residues. Germline CDR1 MDHEN, CDR2 SYDVKM. The V gene lost 5 bases and the J gene lost 6 bases, with 2 bases spanning the gap. This chain's CDR3 is CASSRNEQFF. The CDR3 nucleotides read TGTGCCAGCAGTCGCAATGAGCAGTTCTTC.

The chain links TRBV25-1 to TRBJ2-1, with D possibly matching TRBD1 (6 bases). V lost 0 bases, J lost 5 bases, and 11 bases lay in between. The CDR3 contains 15 residues. CDR1 is MGHDK and CDR2 is SYGVNS in the germline V gene. The CDR3, as DNA: TGTGCCAGCAGTGAATACAGGGGTCGCGACAATGAGCAGTTCTTC. Its translation: CASSEYRGRDNEQFF.

The J gene is TRBJ2-5, the V gene TRBV6-5; TRBD1 or TRBD2 may be the D gene (6 bases each). Trimming stripped 6 bases from V and 1 base from J, with 12 bases between. The length of the CDR3 is 14 residues. CDR1 and CDR2 from the germline V gene are MNHEY and SVGAGI. The CDR3 DNA reads as TGTGCCAGCAGGGGGCCGGGGGCCCAAGAGACCCAGTACTTC. Translated: CASRGPGAQETQYF.

This chain connects TRBV7-2 to TRBJ2-7, with D unresolved. Trimming removed 2 bases at V and 2 bases at J, with 7 bases between. This CDR3 is built from 13 residues. CDR1 SGHTA and CDR2 FQGNSA come from the germline V gene. Here the CDR3 DNA reads TGTGCCAGCAGCTTACACGGAGCCTACGAGCAGTACTTC. Its translation is CASSLHGAYEQYF. Full variable domain (outside the CDR3, taken from reference TRBV7-2 and TRBJ2-7): GAGVSQSPSNKVTEKGKDVELRCDPISGHTALYWYRQSLGQGLEFLIYFQGNSAPDKSGLPSDRFSAERTGGSVSTLTIQRTQQEDSAVYLCASSLHGAYEQYFGPGTRLTVT.

V usage is TRBV6-4 and J usage is TRBJ1-2; 9 nucleotides match TRBD1. V lost 5 bases to trimming and J lost 7 bases; unmatched junction nucleotides: 8. The length of the CDR3 is 14 residues. Germline V gives CDR1 MRHNA, CDR2 SNTAGT. CDR3 coding DNA: TGTGCCAGCAGTCCGGGACAGGGTTTGGGTGGCTACACCTTC. Translation gives CASSPGQGLGGYTF.

The V and J genes are TRBV18 and TRBJ2-7; D is possibly TRBD2 (5 bases). Trimming took 3 bases from V and 6 from J, leaving 12 bases between them. This CDR3 spans 13 amino acids. Germline loops: CDR1 KGHSH, CDR2 LQKENI. For the CDR3, the DNA is TGTGCCAGCTCACCGGCGCCCGAGGGCGAGCAGTACTTC. Translation gives CASSPAPEGEQYF.

The chain employs TRBV14 and TRBJ1-3; D is undetermined. The germline CDR1 and CDR2 sequences are SGHDN and FVKESK. V was trimmed by 1 base and J by 7 bases, leaving 5 bases between them. This CDR3 spans 12 amino acids. Here the CDR3 DNA reads TGTGCCAGCAGCCAAGTCCCTAACACCATATATTTT. It translates to CASSQVPNTIYF.

Here the CDR3 reads CASSLPGINSPLHF. CDR3 bases: TGTGCCAGCAGCCTCCCCGGGATCAATTCACCCCTCCACTTT. The chain recombines TRBV14 with TRBJ1-6; D is ambiguous. Between the trimmed V and J ends, which lost 4 bases and 7 bases, there was a span of 11 bases. The CDR3 covers 14 residues. The germline CDR1 and CDR2 sequences are SGHDN and FVKESK.

Concerning this clone itself: At one of its ends the junction is not consistent with the germline gene, which may arise from a read error. This rearrangement joins TRBV7-7 to TRBJ1-3; tentatively, D is TRBD1 (5 bases). The CDR3 spans 15 residues. Germline V gene data show CDR1 as SSHAT and CDR2 as FNYEAQ (reference sequence). The CDR3 DNA reads as TGTGCTAGCAGCCGGGACTTCAGCTCTGGAAACACCATATATTTT. Its protein product is CASSRDFSSGNTIYF.

The gene calls are TRBV11-2 and TRBJ1-3; the D is unclear. Germline CDR1 and CDR2: SGHAT and FQNNGV. The CDR3 runs to 15 residues. Trimming removed 0 bases at V and 0 bases at J, with 6 bases between. CDR3 in amino acids: CASSLDGSSGNTIYF. CDR3 DNA: TGTGCCAGCAGCTTAGACGGGAGCTCTGGAAACACCATATATTTT.

This clone was observed once. This rearrangement joins TRBV11-2 to TRBJ2-2; no reliable D call. Germline V lookup: CDR1 SGHAT, CDR2 FQNNGV. The CDR3 spans 13 residues. The V end was cut by 5 bases, the J end by 5 bases, with 9 bases between. CDR3 loop: CASSAAGTGELFF. The CDR3 DNA reads as TGTGCCAGCAGCGCCGCCGGGACCGGGGAGCTGTTTTTT.

V gene TRBV11-3 combines with J gene TRBJ2-1; 8 bases match TRBD1. CDR1 and CDR2 (germline): SGHNT, YENEEA. This CDR3 has 17 amino acids. J gave up 4 bases and V 5 bases, and 13 bases lay outside the gene matches. CDR3 DNA: TGTGCCAGCAGCCTAGGAGGGACAGGACCACCATACAATGAGCAGTTCTTC. It is translated as CASSLGGTGPPYNEQFF.

The gene calls are TRBV28 and TRBJ2-2, with D maybe TRBD2 (5 bases). CDR3 length: 14 amino acids. The germline V gene encodes CDR1 MDHEN and CDR2 SYDVKM. The V end was cut by 2 bases, the J end by 7 bases, with 11 bases between. The CDR3, as DNA: TGTGCCAGCAGTTTAGAGGGATTGGGCGGGGAGCTGTTTTTT. Its protein product is CASSLEGLGGELFF.

This chain links TRBV10-1 with TRBJ1-1; tentative D call: TRBD1 (5 bases). Germline lookup yields CDR1 WNHNN and CDR2 SYGVQD (reference sequence). There are 13 residues in the CDR3. The V end was cut by 10 bases, the J end by 1 base, with 13 bases between. Written as DNA, the CDR3 is TGCGCCACCAGGAAGGGGCAGAACACTGAAGCTTTCTTT. Amino acid sequence: CATRKGQNTEAFF.

This clone occurred once. The rearrangement links TRBV5-6 to TRBJ2-1, with 13 bases lining up with TRBD2. The CDR3 totals 19 residues. J was trimmed by 2 bases and V by 4 bases; bases with no gene match: 12. In germline, CDR1 is SGHDT, CDR2 YYEEEE. In nucleotides, the CDR3 is TGTGCCAGCAGCCCGACTAGCGGGGGGTCCTACCACACCTACAATGAGCAGTTCTTC. As protein: CASSPTSGGSYHTYNEQFF.

As for this clone: At the DNA level, this CDR3 is encoded by other sequences in the same sample as well. V gene TRBV11-3 combines with J gene TRBJ2-2, with D possibly matching TRBD2 (6 bases). There are 15 residues in the CDR3. Germline assignment: CDR1 SGHNT and CDR2 YENEEA. V was cut by 0 bases and J by 4 bases, with 9 bases left in between. Here the CDR3 reads CASSLDSGLTGELFF. DNA of the CDR3: TGTGCCAGCAGCTTAGATAGCGGCCTCACCGGGGAGCTGTTTTTT.

Here the CDR3 DNA reads TGCGCCAGCAGCCCCCGCCCGTGGCAGACCACAGATACGCAGTATTTT. This codes for CASSPRPWQTTDTQYF. V and J are TRBV5-1 and TRBJ2-3, with D unclear. Germline V gives CDR1 SGHRS, CDR2 YFSETQ. Trimming pared 4 bases from V and 2 bases from J, leaving 17 bases between. This CDR3 is 16 amino acids long.

The rearrangement joins TRBV6-2 or TRBV6-3 to TRBJ2-7; tentatively, D is TRBD1 or TRBD2 (5 bases each). The V and J ends lost 2 bases and 3 bases respectively, with 8 bases between them. Germline loops: CDR1 MNHEY, CDR2 SVGEGT. The CDR3 has 13 residues. Written as DNA, the CDR3 is TGTGCCAGCAGTTACGGGACGAACTACGAGCAGTACGTC. It translates to CASSYGTNYEQYV.

V and J are TRBV6-4 and TRBJ1-6, with 9 bases lining up with TRBD1. The CDR3 extends over 13 amino acids. Per the germline V gene, CDR1 is MRHNA and CDR2 is SNTAGT. V shed 5 bases, J shed 8 bases, and the junction held 1 base outside the gene matches. Here the CDR3 DNA reads TGTGCCAGCAGTCGGACAGGGGATTCACCCCTCCACTTT. Protein sequence: CASSRTGDSPLHF.

The chain combines TRBV10-3 with TRBJ1-5; 8 bases agree with TRBD1. The CDR3 spans 15 residues. CDR1 is ENHRY and CDR2 is SYGVKD in the germline V gene. Germline trimming cut 3 bases from V and 6 bases from J; bases unmatched to any gene: 7. The CDR3 nucleotides read TGTGCCATCAGTGAACAGACAGGGGAAGGTCAGCCCCAGCATTTT. As protein: CAISEQTGEGQPQHF.

The rearrangement uses TRBV6-5 and TRBJ1-6; D is possibly TRBD1 (5 bases). This CDR3 region has 15 residues. Germline V gene data show CDR1 as MNHEY and CDR2 as SVGAGI. Trimming pared 7 bases from V and 7 bases from J, leaving 17 bases between. This CDR3 reads CASTRSQGLNSPLHF. CDR3 sequence (DNA): TGTGCCAGCACCAGGTCGCAGGGACTAAATTCACCCCTCCACTTT.

The V and J genes are TRBV2 and TRBJ2-3; 14 nucleotides match TRBD2. The CDR3 totals 16 residues. Germline V gene lookup returns CDR1 SNHLY and CDR2 FYNNEI. The ends lost 6 bases at V and 4 bases at J; junction bases unmatched: 6. The CDR3 region has the DNA TGTGCCAGCAGGCCCGGGACTAGCGGGGGCGCAGATACGCAGTATTTT. Translated, it gives CASRPGTSGGADTQYF. The full variable domain, its missing parts supplied by reference TRBV2 and TRBJ2-3, is EPEVTQTPSHQVTQMGQEVILRCVPISNHLYFYWYRQILGQKVEFLVSFYNNEISEKSEIFDDQFSVERPDGSNFTLKIRSTKLEDSAMYFCASRPGTSGGADTQYFGPGTRLTVL.

The V and J genes are TRBV20-1 and TRBJ2-7; unclear D gene. V gave up 3 bases and J gave up 5 bases, with 17 bases separating them. Germline V gene sequence: CDR1 DFQATT, CDR2 SNEGSKA (reference sequence). The CDR3 sequence is 14 residues long. The CDR3 nucleotides read TGCAGTGCTAGTCTAGGATCAGTGATCGACGAGCAGTACTTC. Translation gives CSASLGSVIDEQYF.

The chain employs TRBV27 and TRBJ1-6; maybe TRBD1 (6 bases). The V and J ends lost 4 bases and 13 bases respectively, with 20 bases between them. CDR3 length equals 15 residues. Germline CDR1 is MNHEY and CDR2 is SMNVEV (reference sequence). The CDR3: CASSYRPRGGEPLHF. Here the CDR3 DNA reads TGTGCCAGCAGTTACAGGCCCAGGGGAGGAGAGCCCCTCCACTTT.

V gene TRBV27 combines with J gene TRBJ2-7, with D perhaps matching TRBD2 (6 bases). Per germline, CDR1 MNHEY and CDR2 SMNVEV (reference sequence). The germline V and J ends were trimmed by 5 bases and 5 bases, with 13 bases remaining between them. This CDR3 region has 13 residues. The CDR3 bases are TGTGCCAGCAGTGGCAATTCGGGGGACGAGCAGTACTTC. This codes for CASSGNSGDEQYF.

As to this clone: Compared with germline, one end of the junction differs, possibly owing to a read error. This sequence joins TRBV24-1 and TRBJ2-2, with 7 bases aligning to TRBD2. There are 15 residues in the CDR3. Germline V gene sequence: CDR1 KGHDR, CDR2 SFDVKD. Here the CDR3 DNA reads TGTGCCAGCAGTGCGGGGGAGGCTAACACCGGGGAGCTGTTTTTT. This sequence encodes CASSAGEANTGELFF.

V gene TRBV19 combines with J gene TRBJ2-5; D is uncertain. This CDR3 is built from 15 residues. The V and J ends lost 2 bases and 1 base respectively, with 11 bases between them. Germline V gene sequence: CDR1 LNHDA, CDR2 SQIVND (reference sequence). In DNA form, the CDR3 reads TGTGCCAGTAGTATACGTCGAACTCGCCAAGAGACCCAGTACTTC. This translates into CASSIRRTRQETQYF.